What follows are 29 T cell receptor beta chains derived from one specimen sequenced in a study of blood T cell repertoires in COVID-19. The table came from immunoSEQ multiplex PCR; TCRdb's copy has only in-frame clones and leaves some out. This sample has 200,000 to 300,000 clones, with roughly 76% found just once. The sequencing sample was made of peripheral blood. The receptors derive from a woman older than 75 with COVID-19, enrolled during active disease.

This chain links TRBV28 with TRBJ2-1, with 11 bases fitting TRBD1. CDR3 size: 15 residues. CDR1 MDHEN and CDR2 SYDVKM come from the germline V gene. The junction had 8 bases not matched to a gene; V was cut back by 4 bases and J by 9 bases. The CDR3 coding sequence is TGTGCCAGCAGTTATGGACAGGGGGCTTTCAGTGAGCAGTTCTTC. Translated, it gives CASSYGQGAFSEQFF.

This rearrangement joins TRBV6-5 to TRBJ1-1; 7 bases fit TRBD1. This CDR3 is 13 amino acids long. CDR1 MNHEY and CDR2 SVGAGI come from the germline V gene. J gave up 5 bases and V 8 bases, and 8 bases lay outside the gene matches. CDR3 region: CASSATGRTEAFF. The CDR3 DNA sequence: TGTGCCAGCTCTGCGACAGGGAGGACTGAAGCTTTCTTT.

This chain connects TRBV7-3 to TRBJ1-2; perhaps TRBD1 as D (5 bases). The CDR3 has 13 residues. V was shortened by 0 bases and J by 9 bases, with 11 bases between the two germline ends. Germline V gene sequence: CDR1 SGHTA, CDR2 FQGTGA. The CDR3 sequence is CASSLTDGTRYTF. The CDR3 DNA reads as TGTGCCAGCAGCTTAACGGACGGGACTCGCTACACCTTC.

The rearrangement joins TRBV24-1 to TRBJ2-1, with TRBD2 matching 13 bases. The germline gives CDR1 KGHDR, CDR2 SFDVKD. With V trimmed by 6 bases and J by 6 bases, 4 bases remained unmatched. The CDR3 has 15 residues. CDR3 region: CATSTGTSGTNEQFF. CDR3 DNA: TGTGCCACCAGTACCGGGACTAGCGGGACCAATGAGCAGTTCTTC.

The V and J genes are TRBV12-5 and TRBJ1-5; D remains unclear. The CDR3 contains 13 residues. The germline V and J ends were trimmed by 5 bases and 0 bases, with 5 bases remaining between them. In germline, CDR1 is LGHNT, CDR2 FRNRAP. DNA for the CDR3: TGTGCTAGTGGTCGGGATAGCAATCAGCCCCAGCATTTT. Translating gives CASGRDSNQPQHF.

The chain combines TRBV7-3 with TRBJ2-1; 7 bases line up with TRBD2. The CDR3 runs 17 residues. Germline V lookup: CDR1 SGHTA, CDR2 FQGTGA. The ends lost 5 bases at V and 0 bases at J; junction bases unmatched: 10. This CDR3 is CASSTSSGPSSYNEQFF. The CDR3, as DNA: TGTGCCAGCAGCACGTCTAGCGGACCGAGCTCCTACAATGAGCAGTTCTTC. Variable domain in full (rest from reference TRBV7-3 and TRBJ2-1): GAGVSQTPSNKVTEKGKYVELRCDPISGHTALYWYRQSLGQGPEFLIYFQGTGAADDSGLPNDRFFAVRPEGSVSTLKIQRTERGDSAVYLCASSTSSGPSSYNEQFFGPGTRLTVL.

The rearrangement joins TRBV7-2 to TRBJ2-5, with 7 positions matching TRBD1. The germline gives CDR1 SGHTA, CDR2 FQGNSA. V shed 5 bases, J shed 4 bases, and the junction held 4 bases outside the gene matches. The length of the CDR3 is 13 residues. The CDR3 here is CASSPRGRETQYF. The CDR3 coding sequence is TGTGCCAGCAGCCCCAGGGGGAGAGAGACCCAGTACTTC. The full variable domain, rest sourced from reference TRBV7-2 and TRBJ2-5, is GAGVSQSPSNKVTEKGKDVELRCDPISGHTALYWYRQSLGQGLEFLIYFQGNSAPDKSGLPSDRFSAERTGGSVSTLTIQRTQQEDSAVYLCASSPRGRETQYFGPGTRLLVL.

The rearrangement uses TRBV6-5 and TRBJ1-1; D gene uncertain. In germline, CDR1 is MNHEY, CDR2 SVGAGI. The CDR3 runs to 13 residues. The V gene lost 10 bases and the J gene lost 4 bases, with 16 bases spanning the gap. The CDR3 is CATIRGETTEAFF. CDR3 nucleotides: TGTGCCACCATCCGCGGGGAGACCACTGAAGCTTTCTTT.

In its sample, this clone was seen once. The rearrangement uses TRBV7-2 and TRBJ1-3; the match to TRBD1 covers 10 bases. CDR3 size: 15 residues. V was clipped by 4 bases and J by 8 bases; unmatched bases: 8. Germline-derived CDR1 and CDR2 are SGHTA and FQGNSA. The CDR3 protein is CASSYSPGQGDTIYF. CDR3 DNA: TGTGCCAGCAGCTACTCACCAGGACAGGGGGACACCATATATTTT.

This chain connects TRBV5-1 to TRBJ1-3; TRBD1 matches at 7 bases. Germline assignment: CDR1 SGHRS and CDR2 YFSETQ. Trimming at V came to 4 bases and at J to 0 bases, leaving 4 bases not matched to a gene. CDR3 length equals 15 residues. The chain's CDR3 is CASSTGEYSGNTIYF. Here the CDR3 DNA reads TGCGCCAGCAGCACAGGGGAATACTCTGGAAACACCATATATTTT.

This clone has a handful of counts. The V gene is TRBV19, the J gene TRBJ1-1, with a tentative D call TRBD1 (6 bases). Germline values: CDR1 LNHDA, CDR2 SQIVND (reference sequence). This CDR3 has 14 amino acids. Trimming took 7 bases from V and 11 from J, leaving 23 bases between them. The CDR3 loop is CASTPDMRIGQAFF. The CDR3 region has the DNA TGTGCCAGTACTCCGGACATGAGGATTGGACAGGCTTTCTTT.

This clone was observed a few times. This chain uses TRBV5-1 with TRBJ2-7; D remains ambiguous. Between the trimmed V and J ends, which lost 4 bases and 0 bases, there was a span of 11 bases. The CDR3 is 14 amino acids. Germline loops: CDR1 SGHRS, CDR2 YFSETQ. The CDR3 sequence: CASSRDMSSYEQYF. CDR3 bases: TGCGCCAGCAGCCGTGACATGAGCTCCTACGAGCAGTACTTC.

The V call is TRBV29-1, the J call TRBJ1-2; 7 bases map to TRBD1. The CDR3 runs to 11 residues. CDR1 and CDR2 (germline): SQVTM, ANQGSEA. V shed 7 bases, J shed 4 bases, and the junction held 3 bases outside the gene matches. Here the CDR3 reads CSGRDSYGYTF. In DNA form, the CDR3 reads TGCAGCGGCCGGGACAGCTATGGCTACACCTTC.

This sequence joins TRBV9 and TRBJ2-3; 10 nucleotides line up with TRBD2. From germline, CDR1 is SGDLS and CDR2 YYNGEE. The CDR3 is 15 residues long. The V and J ends lost 1 base and 1 base, in that order; junction bases with no gene match: 0. The CDR3 sequence: CASSVSGRGTDTQYF. The CDR3 DNA reads TGTGCCAGCAGCGTAAGCGGGAGGGGCACAGATACGCAGTATTTT.

The rearrangement joins TRBV28 to TRBJ1-4, with TRBD1 as a possible D gene (5 bases). This CDR3 has 14 amino acids. V shed 4 bases and J shed 8 bases, with 14 bases lying between them. Germline values: CDR1 MDHEN, CDR2 SYDVKM. The CDR3 is CASSSSGRREKLFF. The CDR3 nucleotides are TGTGCCAGCAGTTCCTCAGGGAGGCGGGAAAAACTGTTTTTT.

The V call is TRBV12-5, the J call TRBJ2-2; TRBD2 might be the D (6 bases). Germline lookup yields CDR1 LGHNT and CDR2 FRNRAP. The V end was cut by 6 bases, the J end by 3 bases, with 11 bases between. The CDR3 totals 14 residues. The CDR3 region is CASGTRRDTGELFF. As DNA, the CDR3 is TGTGCTAGTGGAACCAGGAGGGACACCGGGGAGCTGTTTTTT.

This chain uses TRBV5-1 with TRBJ2-7, with D possibly matching TRBD1 (6 bases). Germline loops: CDR1 SGHRS, CDR2 YFSETQ. CDR3 length: 14 residues. The V gene lost 2 bases and the J gene lost 0 bases, with 9 bases spanning the gap. In nucleotides, the CDR3 is TGCGCCAGCAGCTTCAGGGGAAGCTCCTACGAGCAGTACTTC. Translated, it gives CASSFRGSSYEQYF. Full variable domain (remainder filled in from reference TRBV5-1 and TRBJ2-7): KAGVTQTPRYLIKTRGQQVTLSCSPISGHRSVSWYQQTPGQGLQFLFEYFSETQRNKGNFPGRFSGRQFSNSRSEMNVSTLELGDSALYLCASSFRGSSYEQYFGPGTRLTVT.

Turning to this clone: The junction does not match germline at one end; this may be a read error. This chain connects TRBV7-7 to TRBJ1-4; D remains ambiguous. The germline V gene encodes CDR1 SSHAT and CDR2 FNYEAQ (reference sequence). The CDR3 covers 15 residues. CDR3 residues: CASSLVESTNEKLFF. CDR3 nucleotides: TGTGCTAGCAGCTTAGTAGAATCAACTAATGAAAAACTGTTTTTT.

For this clone: Germline is not matched at one junction end, which may reflect a read error. This rearrangement joins TRBV3-1 (or the pseudogene TRBV3-2) to TRBJ2-1, with D possibly being TRBD2 (5 bases). This CDR3 has 12 residues. Germline CDR1 and CDR2: LGHDT and YNNKEL (reference sequence). CDR3 in amino acids: CASSQVEDWAVF. DNA for the CDR3: TGTGCCAGCAGCCAAGTGGAGGACTGGGCGGTCTTC.

The chain recombines TRBV9 with TRBJ2-3; D gene unclear. Germline values: CDR1 SGDLS, CDR2 YYNGEE. Trimming pared 4 bases from V and 5 bases from J, leaving 20 bases between. CDR3 length equals 16 residues. DNA of the CDR3: TGTGCCAGCAGCCTCCGTGACTCCACCACGGGAGATACGCAGTATTTT. This translates into CASSLRDSTTGDTQYF.

The V and J genes are TRBV15 and TRBJ2-1; D is uncertain. Germline-derived CDR1 and CDR2 are LNHNV and YYDKDF (reference sequence). Trimming removed 3 bases from V and 10 bases from J, with 13 bases in between. The CDR3 runs 13 residues. This CDR3 reads CATSSLYQAEQFF. DNA of the CDR3: TGTGCCACCAGCAGCCTTTATCAGGCCGAGCAGTTCTTC.

This clone has just a few counts. The chain is built from TRBV7-9 and TRBJ2-1, with 8 nucleotides matching TRBD1. CDR1 and CDR2 (germline): SEHNR, FQNEAQ (reference sequence). J lost 9 bases, V lost 2 bases, and 6 bases had no gene match. The CDR3 has 14 residues. The CDR3 sequence: CASSLSLQGGEQFF. Here the CDR3 DNA reads TGTGCCAGCAGCTTATCCCTACAGGGGGGTGAGCAGTTCTTC.

The J gene is TRBJ2-3, the V gene TRBV6-6; 7 bases line up with TRBD2. The CDR3 has 16 residues. V was clipped by 6 bases and J by 3 bases; unmatched bases: 12. Per the germline V gene, CDR1 is MNHNY and CDR2 is SVGAGI (reference sequence). The CDR3 DNA reads as TGTGCCAGCAGCCCCTACGTCGCCGGGGGGACAGATACGCAGTATTTT. Translation: CASSPYVAGGTDTQYF.

This clone was recorded a few times. This rearrangement joins TRBV18 to TRBJ1-5; no reliable D call. Trimming pared 3 bases from V and 11 bases from J, leaving 17 bases between. The CDR3 is 14 residues long. Germline values: CDR1 KGHSH, CDR2 LQKENI. Here the CDR3 reads CASSPGEAHGTQHF. Written as DNA, the CDR3 is TGTGCCAGCTCACCCGGCGAAGCGCACGGGACCCAGCATTTT.

The chain couples TRBV30 to TRBJ1-4; TRBD1 matches at 7 bases. The CDR3 has 15 amino acids. With V trimmed by 2 bases and J by 8 bases, 11 bases remained unmatched. Germline loops: CDR1 GTSNPN, CDR2 SVGIG (reference sequence). The CDR3 loop is CAWSSTGMGAEKLFF. The CDR3 region has the DNA TGTGCCTGGAGTTCGACAGGGATGGGTGCGGAAAAACTGTTTTTT.

The V call is TRBV7-3, the J call TRBJ1-1, with D perhaps matching TRBD1 (6 bases). Germline assignment: CDR1 SGHTA and CDR2 FQGTGA. The ends were cut back, 1 base at V and 8 bases at J, with 11 bases in the middle. There are 13 residues in the CDR3. This CDR3 is CASSLITGLEAFF. CDR3 nucleotides: TGTGCCAGCAGCTTAATAACAGGGTTGGAAGCTTTCTTT. The full variable domain, with the rest looked up from reference TRBV7-3 and TRBJ1-1, is GAGVSQTPSNKVTEKGKYVELRCDPISGHTALYWYRQSLGQGPEFLIYFQGTGAADDSGLPNDRFFAVRPEGSVSTLKIQRTERGDSAVYLCASSLITGLEAFFGQGTRLTVV.

This clone is a singleton in its sample. The J gene is TRBJ2-7, the V gene TRBV5-1, with D possibly matching TRBD2 (7 bases). Deletions cut 4 bases from V and 2 bases from J, with 22 bases between. Germline V CDR1 and CDR2: SGHRS, YFSETQ. The CDR3 is 17 residues long. CDR3 region: CASSLGAGAGLTYEQYF. The CDR3 coding sequence is TGCGCCAGCAGCCTCGGGGCGGGGGCAGGTCTCACCTACGAGCAGTACTTC.

The V gene is TRBV15, the J gene TRBJ2-2; no reliable D call. The V and J ends lost 0 bases and 6 bases respectively, with 14 bases between them. CDR3 length: 16 amino acids. Per the germline V gene, CDR1 is LNHNV and CDR2 is YYDKDF (reference sequence). The CDR3 sequence is CATSREGRSTAGELFF. CDR3 in DNA: TGTGCCACCAGCAGAGAAGGCAGGTCAACTGCCGGGGAGCTGTTTTTT.

The gene calls are TRBV6-5 and TRBJ2-7; 8 nucleotides match TRBD1. V dropped 8 bases and J dropped 0; count of bases not matched to a gene: 6. The CDR3 consists of 14 residues. Germline V CDR1 and CDR2: MNHEY, SVGAGI. The CDR3 spells CASCRDRSSYEQYF. CDR3 nucleotide sequence: TGTGCCAGCTGCCGGGACAGGAGCTCCTACGAGCAGTACTTC.